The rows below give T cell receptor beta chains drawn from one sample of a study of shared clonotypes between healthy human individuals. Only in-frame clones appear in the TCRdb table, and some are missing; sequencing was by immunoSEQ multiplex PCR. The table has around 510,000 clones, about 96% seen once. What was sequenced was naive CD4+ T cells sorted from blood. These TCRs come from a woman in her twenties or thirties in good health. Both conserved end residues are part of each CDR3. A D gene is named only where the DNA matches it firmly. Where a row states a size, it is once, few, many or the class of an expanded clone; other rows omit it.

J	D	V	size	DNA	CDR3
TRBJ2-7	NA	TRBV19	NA	TGTGCCAGCCCCGGCAGGAGGTTTTCCTACGAGCAGTACTTC	CASPGRRFSYEQYF
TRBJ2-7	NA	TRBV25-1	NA	TGTGCCAGCAGTGGCCGGATAGCCAACGAGCAGTACTTC	CASSGRIANEQYF
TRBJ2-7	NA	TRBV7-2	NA	TGTGCCAGCAGCTCATCCGGGAATCCTGGGTACGAGCAGTACTTC	CASSSSGNPGYEQYF
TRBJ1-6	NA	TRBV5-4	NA	TGTGCCAGCAGCTTGACGCCAGTTAATTCACCCCTCCACTTT	CASSLTPVNSPLHF
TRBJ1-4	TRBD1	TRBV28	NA	TGTGCCAGCAGTCCTAGTCCCGGGACAGGGACCGCAACTAATGAAAAACTGTTTTTT	CASSPSPGTGTATNEKLFF
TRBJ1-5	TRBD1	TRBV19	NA	TGTGCCAGTACCTACAGGGACAGGGGCAATCAGCCCCAGCATTTT	CASTYRDRGNQPQHF
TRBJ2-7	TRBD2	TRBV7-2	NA	TGTGCCAGCAGCTTTGGCGGGAGCTCCTACGAGCAGTACTTC	CASSFGGSSYEQYF
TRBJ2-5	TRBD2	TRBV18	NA	TGTGCCAGCTCGCGAGCGGGAGCTATGGGGAGCCAGTACTTC	CASSRAGAMGSQYF
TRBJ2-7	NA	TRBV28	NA	TGTGCCAGCAGTGCTGGGGGAGCGCCCTCCTACGAGCAGTACTTC	CASSAGGAPSYEQYF
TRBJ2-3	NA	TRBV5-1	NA	TGCGCCAGCAGCTTGGCTGGCCCGAGGGGCACAGATACGCAGTATTTT	CASSLAGPRGTDTQYF
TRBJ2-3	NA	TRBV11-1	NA	TGTGCCAGCAGCTTGACCCCGGGTAGCGGCGTGGATACGCAGTATTTT	CASSLTPGSGVDTQYF
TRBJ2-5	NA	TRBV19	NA	TGTGCCAGTAGTATCACGGCTATTCAGGAGACCCAGTACTTC	CASSITAIQETQYF
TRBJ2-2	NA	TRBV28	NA	TGTGCCAGCAGTAGGGGAACAGGGTACACCGGGGAGCTGTTTTTT	CASSRGTGYTGELFF
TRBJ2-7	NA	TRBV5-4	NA	TGTGCCAGCAGCTTAGACAAGACCTACGAGCAGTACTTC	CASSLDKTYEQYF
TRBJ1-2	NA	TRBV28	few	TGTGCCAGCAGTCGAAACTATGGCTACACCTTC	CASSRNYGYTF
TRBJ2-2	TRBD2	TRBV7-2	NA	TGTGCCAGCAGCTTAGATGGTAGCGGGACCCGCACCGGGGAGCTGTTTTTT	CASSLDGSGTRTGELFF
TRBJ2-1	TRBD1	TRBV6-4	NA	TGTGCCAGCAGGGGGACAGGGGCGCGCGATGAGCAGTTCTTC	CASRGTGARDEQFF
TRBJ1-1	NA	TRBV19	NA	TGTGCCAGTAGTATAGGACAAGGAAGGTGGGGCACTGAAGCTTTCTTT	CASSIGQGRWGTEAFF
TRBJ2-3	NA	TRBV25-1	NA	TGTGCCAGCAGTCCCCGGGCTGAGAATACGCAGTATTTT	CASSPRAENTQYF
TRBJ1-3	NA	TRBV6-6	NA	TGTGCCAGCAGTTACTACATATCTGGGACTGGAAACACCATATATTTT	CASSYYISGTGNTIYF
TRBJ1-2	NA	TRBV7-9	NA	TGTGCCAGCAGCTTAGGCCTCTCGGGGCTTAACTATGGCTACACCTTC	CASSLGLSGLNYGYTF
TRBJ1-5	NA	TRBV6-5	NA	TGTGCCAGCAGTTCGGGTCCGTCAGGCAATCAGCCCCAGCATTTT	CASSSGPSGNQPQHF
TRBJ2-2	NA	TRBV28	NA	TGTGCCAGCAGTCCGGACGTTTTTTCCCGACTACTCTACACCGGGGAGCTGTTTTTT	CASSPDVFSRLLYTGELFF
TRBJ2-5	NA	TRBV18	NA	TGTGCCAGCTCACCCCGGACAGACCAAGAGACCCAGTACTTC	CASSPRTDQETQYF
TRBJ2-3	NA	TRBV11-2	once	TGTGCCAGCAGCCTTAACGAGGATACGCAGTATTTT	CASSLNEDTQYF
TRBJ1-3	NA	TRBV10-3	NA	TGTGCCATCAGCATCAGCCAAAACACCATATATTTT	CAISISQNTIYF
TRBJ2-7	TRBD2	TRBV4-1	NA	TGCGCCAGCAGCCGACTAGCGGGAGCCTCCGAGCAGTACTTC	CASSRLAGASEQYF
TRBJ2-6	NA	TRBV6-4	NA	TGTGCCAGCAGTATGGAGGTGGGGGGGGCCAACGTCCTGACTTTC	CASSMEVGGANVLTF
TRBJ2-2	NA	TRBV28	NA	TGTGCCAGCAGTTTAACCACCGGGGAGCTGTTTTTT	CASSLTTGELFF
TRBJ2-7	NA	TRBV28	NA	TGTGCCAGCAGTGGGTCTTGGGGGCATAGCTCCTACGAGCAGTACTTC	CASSGSWGHSSYEQYF
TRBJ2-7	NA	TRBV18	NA	TGTGCCAGCTCACCTGCGACGGACTCCTACGAGCAGTACTTC	CASSPATDSYEQYF
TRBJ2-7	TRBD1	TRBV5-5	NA	TGTGCCAGCAGCCCTGACAGGGGGTCGCTGGTTTACGAGCAGTACTTC	CASSPDRGSLVYEQYF
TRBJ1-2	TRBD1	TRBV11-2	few	TGTGCCAGCAGCGTGGGACAGGGAGTTAACTATGGCTACACCTTC	CASSVGQGVNYGYTF
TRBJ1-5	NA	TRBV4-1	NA	TGCGCCAGCAGCCATGGACGGTCTAGCAATCAGCCCCAGCATTTT	CASSHGRSSNQPQHF
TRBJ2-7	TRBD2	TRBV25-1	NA	TGTGCCAGCAGTCTCACCGGGACTAGCGGGAGTAATAGGCACGAGCAGTACTTC	CASSLTGTSGSNRHEQYF
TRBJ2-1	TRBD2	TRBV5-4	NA	TGTGCCAGCAGCTTGTCTTTGAGCGGGACCTACAATGAGCAGTTCTTC	CASSLSLSGTYNEQFF
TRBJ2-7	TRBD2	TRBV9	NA	TGTGCCAGCAGCGCGTTCGGGACTAGCGGGAGTTACGAGCAGTACTTC	CASSAFGTSGSYEQYF